A single sample gave rise to the 32 T cell receptor beta chains below, sequenced in a study of T cells in women clearing cervical HPV infection. Generated by immunoSEQ multiplex PCR, the TCRdb table keeps only in-frame clones and is missing some. This sample's clone table lists about 26,000 clones. Sequenced sample: blood buffy coat. These receptors were obtained from a woman between 18 and 70 years old with a cervical HPV16 infection that either progressed to CIN3+ or cleared (not recorded which).

Concerning this clone: The CDR3 is cut off 3 residues early in the read; its end comes from the germline J gene. The chain couples TRBV9 to TRBJ2-3; 7 bases fit TRBD1. Trimming removed 4 bases from V and 2 bases from J; junction bases left unmatched: 10. The germline V gene encodes CDR1 SGDLS and CDR2 YYNGEE. This CDR3 has 16 residues. CDR3 loop: CASSPKTGSNTDTQYF. The covered CDR3 bases are TGTGCCAGCAGCCCCAAGACAGGGTCCAACACAGATACG.

A word on this clone: Read sequence stops 3 residues before the CDR3 end, and the germline J gene provides the missing end. The chain employs TRBV20-1 and TRBJ1-4; a weak D match, TRBD1 (5 bases). Trimming stripped 1 base from V and 10 bases from J, with 19 bases between. CDR3 length: 15 amino acids. The germline V gene has CDR1 DFQATT and CDR2 SNEGSKA (reference sequence). The CDR3: CSARAPGTLGGKLFF. The DNA read from the CDR3 is TGCAGTGCTAGAGCCCCGGGAACTCTCGGGGGAAAA.

Details on this clone: The read ends 3 residues before the CDR3 terminus; that terminus is restored from the germline J gene. The chain couples TRBV15 to TRBJ1-1; 9 nucleotides align to TRBD1. V lost 5 bases to trimming and J lost 4 bases; unmatched junction nucleotides: 17. The CDR3 runs to 18 residues. The germline V gene encodes CDR1 LNHNV and CDR2 YYDKDF (reference sequence). CDR3 amino acids: CATSGKVGQGLLVTEAFF. The CDR3 bases that were read are TGTGCCACCAGCGGGAAGGTAGGACAGGGGCTGTTAGTCACTGAA.

On this clone itself: The read ends 3 residues before the CDR3 terminus; that terminus is restored from the germline J gene. V gene TRBV7-9 combines with J gene TRBJ2-7; D is possibly TRBD2 (5 bases). The ends were cut back, 1 base at V and 6 bases at J, with 13 bases in the middle. The CDR3 is 14 residues long. The germline V gene encodes CDR1 SEHNR and CDR2 FQNEAQ (reference sequence). CDR3 bases read: TGTGCCAGCAGCTTAGGATCGCGGGCGAGCGAG. Translating gives CASSLGSRASE. The entire CDR3 sequence reads CASSLGSRASEQYF.

As regards this clone: The read comes to an end 3 residues before the CDR3 does, leaving the germline J gene to fill in the end. The rearrangement joins TRBV5-1 to TRBJ1-4, with TRBD1 identical over 9 bases. This CDR3 contains 16 residues. V lost 4 bases, J lost 2 bases, and 6 bases stayed unmatched. Germline V gene sequence: CDR1 SGHRS, CDR2 YFSETQ. This CDR3 is CASSKGQGMTNEKLFF. The DNA read from the CDR3 is TGCGCCAGCAGCAAAGGACAGGGGATGACTAATGAAAAA.

In regard to this clone: The read falls 3 residues short of the CDR3 end, and the missing part is taken from the germline J gene. V usage is TRBV5-1 and J usage is TRBJ2-1, with D tentatively TRBD2 (5 bases). Trimming stripped 4 bases from V and 3 bases from J, with 11 bases between. This CDR3 is 14 amino acids long. The germline V gene has CDR1 SGHRS and CDR2 YFSETQ. The CDR3 sequence: CASSIQTNYNEQFF. The DNA read from the CDR3 is TGCGCCAGCAGCATACAGACTAACTACAATGAG.

In regard to this clone: Sequencing ends 3 residues short of the CDR3 end; the germline J gene provides the rest. V and J are TRBV30 and TRBJ1-1; 8 nucleotides match TRBD1. The CDR3 covers 14 residues. CDR1 is GTSNPN and CDR2 is SVGIG in the germline V gene (reference sequence). The covered CDR3 bases are TGTGCCTGGAGTAGAGGACAGGGTGAGATGGAA. It encodes CAWSRGQGEME. The full-length CDR3 reads as CAWSRGQGEMEAFF.

On this clone itself: The read terminates 3 residues before the CDR3 end, so the remaining end is supplied by the germline J gene. The chain carries TRBV20-1 and TRBJ2-7; tentative D call: TRBD1 (8 bases). Germline assignment: CDR1 DFQATT and CDR2 SNEGSKA (reference sequence). V was cut by 7 bases and J by 4 bases, with 26 bases left in between. The CDR3 totals 16 residues. The chain's CDR3 is CSVLPTGEGDSYEQYF. The sequenced part of the CDR3 DNA is TGCAGTGTCCTCCCGACAGGGGAGGGGGACTCATACGAG.

Details on this clone: The observed sequence ends 3 residues before the CDR3 terminus, with the missing tail filled in from the germline J gene. The chain carries TRBV23-1 and TRBJ1-4, with a tentative D call TRBD1 (6 bases). TRBV23-1 belongs to the ORF category, with a function that is uncertain. The germline V and J ends were trimmed by 8 bases and 2 bases, with 18 bases remaining between them. CDR3 length: 16 amino acids. The sequenced part of the CDR3 DNA is TGCGCCAGCCGGATAAACGGCAGGGGCACTAATGAAAAA. Translating gives CASRINGRGTNEK. The full CDR3 is CASRINGRGTNEKLFF.

Comments on this clone: Read coverage stops 3 residues before the CDR3 terminus; the germline J gene supplies the remainder. The V gene is TRBV2, the J gene TRBJ1-4, with 9 bases that match TRBD1. V gave up 6 bases and J gave up 8 bases; unmatched junction bases: 10. CDR3 length: 15 amino acids. Germline V gene data show CDR1 as SNHLY and CDR2 as FYNNEI. The chain's CDR3 is CASRATGGAQEKLFF. Partial CDR3 DNA: TGTGCCAGCAGGGCTACAGGGGGCGCGCAAGAAAAA.

With regard to this clone: The read is 3 residues too short to cover the CDR3 end, so that end is filled in from the germline J gene. The chain carries TRBV20-1 and TRBJ1-2, with 9 positions matching TRBD1. CDR3 length: 17 amino acids. Per germline, CDR1 DFQATT and CDR2 SNEGSKA (reference sequence). The sequenced part of the CDR3 DNA is TGCAGTGCTAGACCATTCTCCTCTGGGGACAGGGATCGCGGC. Translated, it gives CSARPFSSGDRDRG. The entire CDR3 reads CSARPFSSGDRDRGYTF.

As for this clone: The missing CDR3 end, 3 residues past where the read stops, is filled in from the germline J gene. The chain is built from TRBV13 and TRBJ1-1, with no clear D. In germline, CDR1 is PRHDT, CDR2 FYEKMQ (reference sequence). The CDR3 has 12 amino acids. Trimming took off 9 bases at V and 5 bases at J, with 13 bases between the two ends. The CDR3 here is CASSRSGTEAFF. Incomplete CDR3 DNA: TGTGCCAGTAGCAGGAGCGGTACTGAA.

In regard to this clone: The DNA ends 3 residues before the CDR3 does, and the rest of the CDR3 is filled in from the germline J gene. The chain combines TRBV11-3 with TRBJ2-3, with D perhaps matching TRBD2 (7 bases). V dropped 1 base and J dropped 8 bases, with 16 bases sitting between them. The CDR3 is 15 amino acids. Germline CDR1 and CDR2: SGHNT and YENEEA. The sequenced part of the CDR3 DNA is TGTGCCAGCAGCTTAGGGGGGGGCATCAGCGGTACG. It encodes CASSLGGGISGT. The entire CDR3 reads CASSLGGGISGTQYF.

About this clone: The sequenced fragment ends 3 residues before the CDR3 boundary, so the rest is inferred from the germline J gene. This sequence joins TRBV2 and TRBJ1-6, with no clear D. CDR3 size: 12 residues. The germline V gene has CDR1 SNHLY and CDR2 FYNNEI. Between the trimmed V and J ends, which lost 5 bases and 5 bases, there was a span of 4 bases. Partial CDR3 DNA: TGTGCCAGCAGTCTAAATAATTCACCC. This encodes CASSLNNSP. The full CDR3 is CASSLNNSPLHF.

On this clone itself: The read falls 3 residues short of the CDR3 end, and the missing part is taken from the germline J gene. The chain employs TRBV30 and TRBJ2-7; no definite D call. This CDR3 has 15 residues. V dropped 2 bases and J dropped 1 base, with 15 bases sitting between them. Germline V gene data show CDR1 as GTSNPN and CDR2 as SVGIG (reference sequence). This chain's CDR3 is CAWSRVTLRSYEQYF. Incomplete CDR3 DNA: TGTGCCTGGAGTAGGGTGACACTTAGATCCTACGAG.

Remarks on this clone: The read comes to an end 3 residues before the CDR3 does, leaving the germline J gene to fill in the end. V gene TRBV20-1 combines with J gene TRBJ2-1, with 12 bases matching TRBD2. Germline lookup yields CDR1 DFQATT and CDR2 SNEGSKA (reference sequence). J lost 7 bases, V lost 6 bases, and 10 bases had no gene match. The CDR3 is 15 amino acids. This CDR3 reads CSAQRIGTSGNEQFF. The sequenced part of the CDR3 DNA is TGCAGTGCCCAACGTATAGGGACTAGCGGGAATGAG.

As for this clone: The read terminates 3 residues ahead of where the CDR3 ends, so the germline J gene completes it. The chain combines TRBV5-1 with TRBJ2-5; 7 positions match TRBD2. CDR3 length: 16 amino acids. The germline V gene encodes CDR1 SGHRS and CDR2 YFSETQ. The trim removed 2 bases at V and 0 bases at J, leaving 7 bases unmatched. CDR3: CASSFATSVYQETQYF. The covered CDR3 bases are TGCGCCAGCAGCTTTGCTACTAGCGTGTACCAAGAGACC.

On this clone itself: The read finishes 3 residues shy of the CDR3 end, and the germline J gene is used to complete it. This chain uses TRBV12-3 or TRBV12-4 with TRBJ2-1, with 9 nucleotides matching TRBD1. The CDR3 length is 15 residues. V gave up 6 bases and J gave up 5 bases; unmatched junction bases: 8. The chain's CDR3 is CASSNRGREDNEQFF. The covered CDR3 bases are TGTGCCAGCAGCAACAGGGGGCGAGAGGACAATGAG.

To note about this clone: Read data end 3 residues before the CDR3 end; the end is taken from the germline J gene. The V gene is TRBV7-8, the J gene TRBJ1-5; tentative D call: TRBD1 (5 bases). Looked up from germline, CDR1 is SGHVS and CDR2 is FQNEAQ. Trimming left V 8 bases short and J 0 bases short, with 20 bases between. The CDR3 covers 17 residues. The chain's CDR3 is CASGLEGLLYSNQPQHF. The sequenced CDR3 bases are TGTGCCAGCGGACTTGAGGGACTGTTGTATAGCAATCAGCCC.

In regard to this clone: The observed sequence ends 3 residues before the CDR3 terminus, with the missing tail filled in from the germline J gene. V and J are TRBV18 and TRBJ1-2; D may be TRBD1 (5 bases). Germline values: CDR1 KGHSH, CDR2 LQKENI. Trimming cost V 2 bases and J 7 bases, with 14 bases left between them. This CDR3 has 14 residues. The DNA read from the CDR3 is TGTGCCAGCTCACCAAAGGACACTAAGGCTGGC. This encodes CASSPKDTKAG. The whole CDR3 is CASSPKDTKAGYTF. The whole variable domain, filled in from reference TRBV18 and TRBJ1-2, reads NAGVMQNPRHLVRRRGQEARLRCSPMKGHSHVYWYRQLPEEGLKFMVYLQKENIIDESGMPKERFSAEFPKEGPSILRIQQVVRGDSAAYFCASSPKDTKAGYTFGSGTRLTVV.

A remark on this clone: Read coverage stops 3 residues before the CDR3 terminus; the germline J gene supplies the remainder. The V gene is TRBV7-6, the J gene TRBJ1-4; tentative D call: TRBD1 (5 bases). Per the germline V gene, CDR1 is SGHVS and CDR2 is FNYEAQ. The CDR3 runs to 17 residues. Trimming removed 0 bases at V and 2 bases at J, with 13 bases between. CDR3: CASSLALGGATNEKLFF. The CDR3 DNA, read in part, is TGTGCCAGCAGCTTAGCGCTGGGGGGAGCCACTAATGAAAAA.

To note about this clone: The read terminates 3 residues before the CDR3 end, so the remaining end is supplied by the germline J gene. This sequence joins TRBV12-3 or TRBV12-4 and TRBJ1-6, with 7 bases lining up with TRBD1. V trimming: 5 bases; J trimming: 10 bases; junction bases outside the gene matches: 8. The CDR3 covers 14 residues. CDR3 sequence reads: CASSREGAYSPLHF. The sequenced CDR3 bases are TGTGCCAGCAGTAGGGAGGGGGCTTACTCACCC.

Worth noting for this clone: The read is 3 residues too short to cover the CDR3 end, so that end is filled in from the germline J gene. The chain carries TRBV5-1 and TRBJ1-4, with 7 bases that match TRBD1. Looked up from germline, CDR1 is SGHRS and CDR2 is YFSETQ. This CDR3 has 18 amino acids. The part of the CDR3 DNA that was read is TGCGCCAGCAGCCCTGGACAGGAGAGCTGGTCTGGGGCCAACGTA. It codes for CASSPGQESWSGANV. The entire CDR3 protein is CASSPGQESWSGANVLFF.

About this clone: Read coverage stops 3 residues before the CDR3 terminus; the germline J gene supplies the remainder. This chain connects TRBV2 to TRBJ2-3; D ambiguous. The CDR3 runs to 10 residues. In germline, CDR1 is SNHLY, CDR2 FYNNEI. Trimming shortened V by 6 bases and J by 7 bases, and 5 bases separated the two germline ends. CDR3 bases read: TGTGCCAGCAGCTTCTATACG. Its translation: CASSFYT. The whole CDR3 protein reads CASSFYTQYF.

On this clone itself: The sequence runs out 3 residues before the end of the CDR3; the remainder is reconstructed from the germline J gene. The chain recombines TRBV7-7 with TRBJ2-7; 7 bases fit TRBD1. This CDR3 is 13 amino acids long. CDR1 and CDR2 from the germline V gene are SSHAT and FNYEAQ (reference sequence). The ends lost 5 bases at V and 6 bases at J; junction bases unmatched: 7. The sequenced CDR3 bases are TGTGCCAGCAGCATCGACAGGGTGGCCGAG. The encoded protein is CASSIDRVAE. The whole CDR3 reads CASSIDRVAEQYF.

On this clone itself: The junction departs from germline at one end; a sequencing error may be responsible. The CDR3 end falls 3 residues outside the read, so it is completed with the germline J gene. V and J are TRBV4-2 and TRBJ1-4; TRBD1 matches 9 bases. The CDR3 is made up of 13 amino acids. Germline V gene sequence: CDR1 LGHNA, CDR2 YNFKEQ. The CDR3 loop is CASSLGQGGKLFF. The sequenced CDR3 bases are TGCGCCAGCAGCCTGGGACAGGGAGGAAAA.

For this clone: The CDR3 end is not reached by the read, which stops 3 residues before it; the germline J gene fills it in. V usage is TRBV30 and J usage is TRBJ1-6; D is unclear. The CDR3 runs to 15 residues. Germline CDR1 is GTSNPN and CDR2 is SVGIG (reference sequence). Between the trimmed V and J ends, which lost 4 bases and 7 bases, there was a span of 17 bases. The DNA read from the CDR3 is TGTGCCTGGACGCAAGGTAGAGGGCCGAATTCACCC. It encodes CAWTQGRGPNSP. The CDR3 in full is CAWTQGRGPNSPLHF.

As for this clone: The read ends 3 residues early relative to the CDR3; the germline J gene fills the gap. This chain links TRBV18 with TRBJ1-4, with D possibly matching TRBD1 (5 bases). The V end was cut by 3 bases, the J end by 5 bases, with 25 bases between. Germline V CDR1 and CDR2: KGHSH, LQKENI. This CDR3 comprises 19 residues. The CDR3 loop is CASSPRPVTGRDLNEKLFF. The CDR3 bases that were read are TGTGCCAGCTCACCGCGACCCGTTACGGGGCGGGACTTGAATGAAAAA.

Worth noting for this clone: The read terminates 3 residues ahead of where the CDR3 ends, so the germline J gene completes it. This chain connects TRBV7-3 to TRBJ1-6; 10 positions match TRBD1. This CDR3 is built from 18 residues. Germline values: CDR1 SGHTA, CDR2 FQGTGA. V shed 3 bases and J 4 bases; nucleotides not matched to a gene: 9. CDR3 residues: CASSLAPTGQGYNSPLHF. CDR3 DNA (partial): TGTGCCAGCAGCTTGGCGCCTACGGGACAGGGGTATAATTCACCC.

On this clone itself: The read finishes 3 residues shy of the CDR3 end, and the germline J gene is used to complete it. The chain joins TRBV6-2 or TRBV6-3 to TRBJ2-5, with D tentatively TRBD2 (6 bases). The germline gives CDR1 MNHEY, CDR2 SVGEGT. CDR3 length equals 15 residues. Trimming removed 6 bases at V and 5 bases at J, with 19 bases between. The CDR3 loop is CASRPTSLVRETQYF. CDR3 DNA (partial): TGTGCCAGCAGACCCACTAGCCTAGTGAGGGAGACC.

A note on this clone: The read finishes 3 residues shy of the CDR3 end, and the germline J gene is used to complete it. The chain recombines TRBV5-4 with TRBJ2-3, with D hard to call. The V gene's germline CDR1 is SGHNT and CDR2 YYREEE (reference sequence). Trimming took 1 base from V and 1 from J, leaving 7 bases between them. CDR3 length: 14 residues. The CDR3 here is CASSLRSGTDTQYF. The CDR3 DNA, read in part, is TGTGCCAGCAGCTTGAGGTCCGGCACAGATACG.

Points on this clone: The read terminates 3 residues before the CDR3 end, so the remaining end is supplied by the germline J gene. The chain couples TRBV29-1 to TRBJ2-5; D is unclear. Looked up from germline, CDR1 is SQVTM and CDR2 is ANQGSEA. V dropped 4 bases and J dropped 3 bases, with 6 bases sitting between them. The CDR3 length is 11 residues. CDR3 DNA (partial): TGCAGCGTTGGAAGGGAAGAGACC. It translates to CSVGREET. The whole CDR3 reads CSVGREETQYF.